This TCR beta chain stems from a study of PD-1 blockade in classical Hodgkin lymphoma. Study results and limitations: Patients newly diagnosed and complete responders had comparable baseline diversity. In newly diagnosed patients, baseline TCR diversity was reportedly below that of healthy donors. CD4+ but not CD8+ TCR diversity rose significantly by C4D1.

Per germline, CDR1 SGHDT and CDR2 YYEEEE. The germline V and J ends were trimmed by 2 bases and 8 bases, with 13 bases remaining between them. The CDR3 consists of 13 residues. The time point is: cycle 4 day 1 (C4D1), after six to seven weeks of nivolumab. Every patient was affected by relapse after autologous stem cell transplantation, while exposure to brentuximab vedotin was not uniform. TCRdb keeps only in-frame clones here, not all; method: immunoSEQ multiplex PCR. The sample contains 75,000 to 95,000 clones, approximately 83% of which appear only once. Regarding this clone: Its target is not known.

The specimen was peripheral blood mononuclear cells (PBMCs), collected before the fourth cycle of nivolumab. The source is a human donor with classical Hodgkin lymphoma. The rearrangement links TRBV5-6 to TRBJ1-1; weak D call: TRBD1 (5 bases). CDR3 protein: CASSFADRPEAFF. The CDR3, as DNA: TGTGCCAGCAGCTTCGCTGACAGACCCGAAGCTTTCTTT. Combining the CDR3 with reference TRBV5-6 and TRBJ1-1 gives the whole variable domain DAGVTQSPTHLIKTRGQQVTLRCSPKSGHDTVSWYQQALGQGPQFIFQYYEEEERQRGNFPDRFSGHQFPNYSSELNVNALLLGDSALYLCASSFADRPEAFFGQGTRLTVV.